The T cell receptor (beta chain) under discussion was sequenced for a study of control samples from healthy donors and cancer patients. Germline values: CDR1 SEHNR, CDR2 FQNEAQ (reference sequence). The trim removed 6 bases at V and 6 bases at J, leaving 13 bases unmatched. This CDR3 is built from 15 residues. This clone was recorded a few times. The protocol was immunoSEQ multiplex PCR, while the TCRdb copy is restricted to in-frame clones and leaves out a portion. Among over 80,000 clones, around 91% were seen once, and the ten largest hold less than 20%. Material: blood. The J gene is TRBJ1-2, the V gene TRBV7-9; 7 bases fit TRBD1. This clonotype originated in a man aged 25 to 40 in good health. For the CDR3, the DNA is TGTGCCAGCAGTTGGACAGGTACAAACCTCGATGGCTACACCTTC. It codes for CASSWTGTNLDGYTF.